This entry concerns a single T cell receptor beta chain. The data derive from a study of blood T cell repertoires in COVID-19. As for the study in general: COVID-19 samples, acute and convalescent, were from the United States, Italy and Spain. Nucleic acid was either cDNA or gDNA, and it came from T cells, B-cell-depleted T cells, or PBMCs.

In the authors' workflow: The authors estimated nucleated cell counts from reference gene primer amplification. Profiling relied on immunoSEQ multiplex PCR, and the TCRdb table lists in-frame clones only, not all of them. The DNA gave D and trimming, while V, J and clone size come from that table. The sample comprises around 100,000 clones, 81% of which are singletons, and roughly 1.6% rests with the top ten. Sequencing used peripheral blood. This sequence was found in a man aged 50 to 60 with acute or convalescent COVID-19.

CDR3 sequence: CASRPRGLAAFF. Here the CDR3 DNA reads TGTGCCAGTAGACCCCGGGGGTTGGCCGCTTTCTTT. This chain connects TRBV19 to TRBJ1-1, with D possibly matching TRBD1 (5 bases). Trimming cost V 6 bases and J 11 bases, with 16 bases left between them. The CDR3 contains 12 residues. Germline V gives CDR1 LNHDA, CDR2 SQIVND (reference sequence).